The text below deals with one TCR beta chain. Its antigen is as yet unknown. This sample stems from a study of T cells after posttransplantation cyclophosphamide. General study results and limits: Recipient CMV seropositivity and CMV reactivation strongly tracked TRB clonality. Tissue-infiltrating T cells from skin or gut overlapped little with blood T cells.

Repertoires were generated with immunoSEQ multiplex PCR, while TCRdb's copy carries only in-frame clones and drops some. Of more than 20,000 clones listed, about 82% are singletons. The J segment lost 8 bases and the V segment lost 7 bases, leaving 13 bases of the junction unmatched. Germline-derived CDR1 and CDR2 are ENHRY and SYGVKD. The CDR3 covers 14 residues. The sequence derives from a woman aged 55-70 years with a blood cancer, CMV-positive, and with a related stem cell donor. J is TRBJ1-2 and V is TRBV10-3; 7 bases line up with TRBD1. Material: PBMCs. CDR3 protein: CAITPFEGAYGYTF. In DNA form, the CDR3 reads TGTGCCATCACCCCATTTGAGGGGGCGTACGGCTACACCTTC.